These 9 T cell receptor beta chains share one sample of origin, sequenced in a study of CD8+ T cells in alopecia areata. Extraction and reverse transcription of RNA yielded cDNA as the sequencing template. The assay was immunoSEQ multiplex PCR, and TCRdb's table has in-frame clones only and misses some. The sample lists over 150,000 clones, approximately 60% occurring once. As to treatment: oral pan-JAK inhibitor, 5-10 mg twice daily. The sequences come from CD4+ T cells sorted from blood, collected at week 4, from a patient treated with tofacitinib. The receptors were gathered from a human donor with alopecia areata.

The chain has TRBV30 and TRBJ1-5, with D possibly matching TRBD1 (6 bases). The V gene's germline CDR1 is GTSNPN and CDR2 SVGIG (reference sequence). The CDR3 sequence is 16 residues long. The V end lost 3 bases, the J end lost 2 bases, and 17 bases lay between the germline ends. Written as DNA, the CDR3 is TGTGCCTGGAGCAGGGTACAGGGAACGGGCAATCAGCCCCAGCATTTT. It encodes CAWSRVQGTGNQPQHF.

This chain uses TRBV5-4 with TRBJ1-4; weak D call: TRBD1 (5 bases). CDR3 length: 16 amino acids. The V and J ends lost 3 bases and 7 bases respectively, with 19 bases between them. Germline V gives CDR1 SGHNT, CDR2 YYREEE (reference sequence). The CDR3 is CASSSTLSGLGEKLFF. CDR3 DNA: TGTGCCAGCAGCTCGACCTTGTCGGGGCTTGGTGAAAAACTGTTTTTT.

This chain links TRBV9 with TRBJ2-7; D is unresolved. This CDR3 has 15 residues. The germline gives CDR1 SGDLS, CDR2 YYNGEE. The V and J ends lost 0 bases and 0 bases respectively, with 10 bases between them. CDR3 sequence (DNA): TGTGCCAGCAGCGTAGAGAGCGCCAACTCCTACGAGCAGTACTTC. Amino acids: CASSVESANSYEQYF.

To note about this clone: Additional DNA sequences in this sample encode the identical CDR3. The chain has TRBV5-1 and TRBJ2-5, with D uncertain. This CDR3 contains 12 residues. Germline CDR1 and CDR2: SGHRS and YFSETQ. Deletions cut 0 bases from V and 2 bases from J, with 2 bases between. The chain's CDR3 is CASSLVQETQYF. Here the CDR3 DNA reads TGCGCCAGCAGCTTGGTACAAGAGACCCAGTACTTC.

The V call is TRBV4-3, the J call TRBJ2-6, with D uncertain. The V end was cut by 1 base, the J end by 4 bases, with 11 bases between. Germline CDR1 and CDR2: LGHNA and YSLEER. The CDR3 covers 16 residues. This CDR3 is CASSQGWGLGANVLTF. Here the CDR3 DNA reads TGCGCCAGCAGCCAAGGTTGGGGTCTGGGGGCCAACGTCCTGACTTTC.

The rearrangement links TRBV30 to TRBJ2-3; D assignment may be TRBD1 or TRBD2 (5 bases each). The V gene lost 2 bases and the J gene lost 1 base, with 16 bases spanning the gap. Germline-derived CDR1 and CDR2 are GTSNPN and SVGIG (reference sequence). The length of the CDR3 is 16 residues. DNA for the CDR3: TGTGCCTGGAGTCCCCCCGGGACCTGGGGCACAGATACGCAGTATTTT. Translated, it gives CAWSPPGTWGTDTQYF.

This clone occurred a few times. The CDR3 DNA is TGCGCCAGCAGCCACTTTCGCCGGGACAGGGAATGCGCCAACGTCCTGACTTTC. Amino acid sequence: CASSHFRRDRECANVLTF. The chain recombines TRBV23-1 with TRBJ2-6; 9 nucleotides line up with TRBD1. TRBV23-1 is reported as an ORF; its role is uncertain. CDR3 length equals 18 residues. The V and J ends lost 6 bases and 7 bases, in that order; junction bases with no gene match: 16.

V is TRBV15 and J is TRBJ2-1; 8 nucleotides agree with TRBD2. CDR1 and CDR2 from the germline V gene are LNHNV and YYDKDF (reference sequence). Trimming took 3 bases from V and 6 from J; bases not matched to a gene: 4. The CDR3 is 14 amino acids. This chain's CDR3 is CATSRGLDRNEQFF. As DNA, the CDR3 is TGTGCCACCAGCAGGGGACTAGACCGCAATGAGCAGTTCTTC.

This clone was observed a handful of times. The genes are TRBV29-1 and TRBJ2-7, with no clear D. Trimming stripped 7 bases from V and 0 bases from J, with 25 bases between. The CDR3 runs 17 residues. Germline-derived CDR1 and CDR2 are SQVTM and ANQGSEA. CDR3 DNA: TGCAGCGCCACGTGGGGATTAGCTGGAGTTAGCTCCTACGAGCAGTACTTC. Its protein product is CSATWGLAGVSSYEQYF.